These 8 T cell receptor beta chains originate from one sample sequenced in a study of molecular identifiers for immune sequencing clone quantification. TCRdb used MiXCR to reprocess the PCR reads, holding one entry per CDR3 protein. The table records tens of thousands of distinct CDR3 sequences, 25% of them present only once. Sequences were obtained from naive CD8+ T cells from blood, with Jurkat cell RNA spiked in. The subset: FACS-sorted CD8+CD4-CCR7+CD45RA+ naive T cells. The receptors originated from a human donor in good health. Some libraries in this study had Jurkat cell RNA spiked in.

This clonotype was counted a few times. V gene TRBV5-4 combines with J gene TRBJ2-7, with 9 nucleotides matching TRBD1. CDR1 and CDR2 from the germline V gene are SGHNT and YYREEE (reference sequence). The CDR3 consists of 16 residues. After removal of 4 bases from V and 1 base from J, the junction contained 9 bases not matched to a gene. CDR3 protein: CASSPMPGQGSYEQYF. The CDR3 coding sequence is TGTGCCAGCAGCCCCATGCCGGGACAGGGTTCCTACGAGCAGTACTTC.

This clonotype was detected ten times or more. The chain combines TRBV27 with TRBJ2-7; 8 bases are shared with TRBD2. The CDR3 length is 15 residues. The germline V gene has CDR1 MNHEY and CDR2 SMNVEV (reference sequence). Trimming cost V 1 base and J 3 bases; bases outside gene matches: 5. The CDR3 protein is CASSLFSGAYYEQYF. CDR3 bases: TGTGCCAGCAGTTTATTTAGCGGGGCCTACTACGAGCAGTACTTC.

This clonotype occurred many times. The chain combines TRBV27 with TRBJ1-5; 7 bases agree with TRBD1. J lost 7 bases, V lost 6 bases, and 6 bases had no gene match. CDR1 MNHEY and CDR2 SMNVEV come from the germline V gene (reference sequence). There are 13 residues in the CDR3. The CDR3 spells CASRIGGGQPQHF. The CDR3 nucleotides are TGTGCCAGCAGGATTGGAGGGGGCCAGCCCCAGCATTTT.

At least ten counts were recorded for this clonotype. The CDR3 loop is CASTSEGEGELDEQFF. The DNA of the CDR3 is TGTGCCAGCACGTCAGAAGGGGAGGGGGAGCTAGATGAGCAGTTCTTC. The J gene is TRBJ2-1, the V gene TRBV6-5; a weak D match, TRBD2 (7 bases). From germline, CDR1 is MNHEY and CDR2 SVGAGI. This CDR3 has 16 amino acids. Trimming left V 7 bases short and J 8 bases short, with 24 bases between.

This clonotype showed up many times. This rearrangement joins TRBV28 to TRBJ2-4; D is unresolved. The germline V gene has CDR1 MDHEN and CDR2 SYDVKM. The V gene lost 7 bases and the J gene lost 5 bases, with 9 bases spanning the gap. The CDR3 runs to 12 residues. The CDR3 DNA is TGTGCCAGCATTGGCAGAGAAAACATTCAGTACTTC. Translated, it gives CASIGRENIQYF.

The sample holds a few counts of this clonotype. The V gene is TRBV7-9, the J gene TRBJ2-7; TRBD1 is a possible D gene (6 bases). Trimming took off 7 bases at V and 5 bases at J, with 15 bases between the two ends. The CDR3 totals 13 residues. CDR1 and CDR2 (germline): SEHNR, FQNEAQ (reference sequence). The CDR3 loop is CASKGVGSDEQYF. The CDR3 bases are TGTGCCAGCAAGGGGGTGGGGTCGGACGAGCAGTACTTC.

Regarding this clonotype: This clone may be a read error of a much larger clone one base away. This rearrangement joins TRBV6-2 or TRBV6-3 to TRBJ2-2; D is unresolved. This CDR3 is 15 amino acids long. From germline, CDR1 is MNHEY and CDR2 SVGEGT. The CDR3 sequence: CASGYSLGLSGELFF. CDR3 nucleotide sequence: TGTGCCAGCGGTTACAGTCTGGGGTTGTCCGGGGAGCTGTTTTTT.

Remarks on this clonotype: This sequence may be a read error, since a much larger clone differs from it by one base. V and J are TRBV2 and TRBJ2-2; D is perhaps TRBD1 (7 bases). This CDR3 contains 15 residues. CDR1 is SNHLY, CDR2 FYNNEI, per germline. This CDR3 is CATADREKSGGELSF. For the CDR3, the DNA is TGTGCCACCGCTGACAGGGAGAAATCCGGCGGGGAGCTGTCTTTT. The complete variable domain, with remaining parts taken from reference TRBV2 and TRBJ2-2, reads EPEVTQTPSHQVTQMGQEVILRCVPISNHLYFYWYRQILGQKVEFLVSFYNNEISEKSEIFDDQFSVERPDGSNFTLKIRSTKLEDSAMYFCATADREKSGGELSFGEGSRLTVL.